The 20 T cell receptor beta chains listed next were all sequenced from one sample in a study of blood T cell repertoires in COVID-19. Method: immunoSEQ multiplex PCR; TCRdb's copy keeps in-frame clones and lacks some. The sample yields around 60,000 clones, over 75% seen once. Sequencing was done on a sample of peripheral blood. These receptors all stem from a man older than 75 with acute or convalescent COVID-19.

The rearrangement joins TRBV19 to TRBJ1-2; D not certain. This CDR3 spans 16 amino acids. Trimming stripped 5 bases from V and 3 bases from J, with 19 bases between. In germline, CDR1 is LNHDA, CDR2 SQIVND (reference sequence). CDR3 in amino acids: CASSSPTGKADYGYTF. The CDR3 region has the DNA TGTGCCAGTAGTTCCCCCACGGGGAAGGCGGACTATGGCTACACCTTC.

The chain combines TRBV6-1 with TRBJ1-5; D is unclear. Germline V gene sequence: CDR1 MNHNS, CDR2 SASEGT. V was shortened by 2 bases and J by 1 base, with 12 bases between the two germline ends. The CDR3 extends over 16 amino acids. The CDR3 nucleotides are TGTGCCAGCAGTGAACCGGCAGGAATAAGCAATCAGCCCCAGCATTTT. Translation gives CASSEPAGISNQPQHF.

The chain uses TRBV27 and TRBJ1-1, with 7 bases matching TRBD1. Germline CDR1 reads MNHEY; CDR2 reads SMNVEV (reference sequence). The J segment lost 3 bases and the V segment lost 6 bases, leaving 7 bases of the junction unmatched. The CDR3 spans 14 residues. This CDR3 reads CASSLQGRYTEAFF. The CDR3 coding sequence is TGTGCCAGCAGCCTACAGGGGAGATACACTGAAGCTTTCTTT.

The V call is TRBV4-1, the J call TRBJ2-2; D perhaps matches TRBD2 (6 bases). There are 18 residues in the CDR3. Trimming stripped 4 bases from V and 3 bases from J, with 21 bases between. Germline lookup yields CDR1 MGHRA and CDR2 YSYEKL. The CDR3 nucleotides are TGCGCCAGCAGCCCCTCAGGTCTTGCGGGGCGCGACACCGGGGAGCTGTTTTTT. This translates into CASSPSGLAGRDTGELFF.

The chain carries TRBV5-1 and TRBJ1-4, with 9 bases identical to TRBD1. This CDR3 comprises 15 residues. The V gene's germline CDR1 is SGHRS and CDR2 YFSETQ. V lost 4 bases, J lost 2 bases, and 3 bases stayed unmatched. Here the CDR3 DNA reads TGCGCCAGCAGCGAACAGGGGGCGACTAATGAAAAACTGTTTTTT. Its translation is CASSEQGATNEKLFF.

This chain uses TRBV7-8 with TRBJ2-3, with 10 bases lining up with TRBD2. With 5 bases clipped from V and 5 bases from J, the junction kept 10 bases outside the gene matches. The V gene's germline CDR1 is SGHVS and CDR2 FQNEAQ. The CDR3 is 16 residues long. The CDR3: CASSTDVLAGVDTQYF. Written as DNA, the CDR3 is TGTGCCAGCAGCACTGACGTTCTAGCGGGGGTAGATACGCAGTATTTT.

The chain couples TRBV5-1 to TRBJ1-4; D gene ambiguous. Germline V gene lookup returns CDR1 SGHRS and CDR2 YFSETQ. With 0 bases removed from V and 0 bases from J, the gap between germline ends came to 6 bases. This CDR3 has 15 residues. CDR3 protein: CASSLGSATNEKLFF. The CDR3 nucleotides are TGCGCCAGCAGCTTGGGGTCAGCAACTAATGAAAAACTGTTTTTT.

The DNA for the CDR3 is TGTGCCAGCAACGGCGGGGTGGGGACTGGAGGGACCCAGTACTTC. This encodes CASNGGVGTGGTQYF. This chain connects TRBV6-6 to TRBJ2-5; tentative D call: TRBD2 (6 bases). This CDR3 is 15 amino acids long. The germline V gene has CDR1 MNHNY and CDR2 SVGAGI (reference sequence). The V end lost 7 bases, the J end lost 7 bases, and 22 bases lay between the germline ends.

This clone was detected once. V is TRBV4-2 and J is TRBJ2-1; 8 bases map to TRBD2. Trimming removed 3 bases from V and 10 bases from J; junction bases left unmatched: 14. The germline gives CDR1 LGHNA, CDR2 YNFKEQ. The CDR3 consists of 16 residues. CDR3 DNA sequence: TGTGCCAGCAGCCATGATCGGGGGGGCGTGCTCTCGGAGCAGTTCTTC. It encodes CASSHDRGGVLSEQFF.

The chain carries TRBV7-3 and TRBJ2-1, with 13 bases aligning to TRBD2. This CDR3 is built from 14 residues. Looked up from germline, CDR1 is SGHTA and CDR2 is FQGTGA. V shed 4 bases and J 8 bases; nucleotides not matched to a gene: 2. The CDR3 DNA sequence: TGTGCCAGCAGCTGGACTAGCGGGGGTGATGAGCAGTTCTTC. Its translation is CASSWTSGGDEQFF.

This chain uses TRBV5-1 with TRBJ1-1, with a possible D match to TRBD1 (6 bases). Germline V gene sequence: CDR1 SGHRS, CDR2 YFSETQ. V was shortened by 0 bases and J by 1 base, with 13 bases between the two germline ends. This CDR3 spans 16 amino acids. DNA for the CDR3: TGCGCCAGCAGCTTGGCCCCCGGGACAAGGAACACTGAAGCTTTCTTT. Protein: CASSLAPGTRNTEAFF.

V and J are TRBV10-3 and TRBJ2-7, with 8 bases aligning to TRBD1. CDR3 length: 14 amino acids. Germline V CDR1 and CDR2: ENHRY, SYGVKD. The V segment lost 0 bases and the J segment 3 bases; nucleotides outside the gene matches: 1. CDR3: CAISESGQVYEQYF. Here the CDR3 DNA reads TGTGCCATCAGTGAGTCGGGACAGGTCTACGAGCAGTACTTC.

The genes are TRBV11-2 and TRBJ2-7; TRBD2 aligns across 8 bases. Germline V gene sequence: CDR1 SGHAT, CDR2 FQNNGV. The CDR3 spans 17 residues. Losses at the gene ends were 2 bases for V and 3 bases for J; bases not matched to a gene: 12. The CDR3 DNA follows: TGTGCCAGCAGCTTATACAGCGGGGGAGCCAGGAGCTACGAGCAGTACTTC. This translates into CASSLYSGGARSYEQYF. Drawing the rest from reference TRBV11-2 and TRBJ2-7, the complete variable domain is EAGVAQSPRYKIIEKRQSVAFWCNPISGHATLYWYQQILGQGPKLLIQFQNNGVVDDSQLPKDRFSAERLKGVDSTLKIQPAKLEDSAVYLCASSLYSGGARSYEQYFGPGTRLTVT.

J is TRBJ2-3 and V is TRBV7-3, with 11 nucleotides matching TRBD1. Germline V gene lookup returns CDR1 SGHTA and CDR2 FQGTGA. The ends lost 2 bases at V and 1 base at J; junction bases unmatched: 5. CDR3 length: 17 amino acids. The CDR3 DNA is TGTGCCAGCAGCTTAGGACAGGGGGCGCGGGGCACAGATACGCAGTATTTT. This encodes CASSLGQGARGTDTQYF.

By proportion, this clone is medium-sized. This chain uses TRBV4-2 with TRBJ2-1; TRBD2 matches at 13 bases. The junction had 7 bases not matched to a gene; V was cut back by 5 bases and J by 0 bases. Germline CDR1 reads LGHNA; CDR2 reads YNFKEQ. The CDR3 is 18 residues long. The CDR3 bases are TGTGCCAGCAGCAGGACTAGCGGGGGTTCCAGCTCCTACAATGAGCAGTTCTTC. It codes for CASSRTSGGSSSYNEQFF.

The CDR3 protein is CASSQVALQGKDEKLFF. CDR3 coding DNA: TGCGCCAGCAGCCAAGTAGCACTTCAGGGGAAGGATGAAAAACTGTTTTTT. The chain is built from TRBV4-1 and TRBJ1-4, with a possible D match to TRBD1 (6 bases). This CDR3 has 17 amino acids. V lost 1 base, J lost 6 bases, and 18 bases lay in between. Looked up from germline, CDR1 is MGHRA and CDR2 is YSYEKL.

The J gene is TRBJ1-1, the V gene TRBV3-1 (or the pseudogene TRBV3-2); a possible D gene is TRBD1 (6 bases). CDR3 length equals 13 residues. Germline loops: CDR1 LGHDT, CDR2 YNNKEL (reference sequence). Deletions cut 5 bases from V and 5 bases from J, with 12 bases between. Written as DNA, the CDR3 is TGTGCCAGCAGCAACCCGACAGGAACTGAAGCTTTCTTT. This encodes CASSNPTGTEAFF.

This clone was recorded a few times. This chain joins TRBV5-1 and TRBJ1-4; D ambiguous. V lost 3 bases and J lost 7, with 13 bases in between. The V gene's germline CDR1 is SGHRS and CDR2 YFSETQ. CDR3 size: 14 residues. CDR3 DNA sequence: TGCGCCAGCAGCTCCGACGGGAACGGTGAAAAACTGTTTTTT. The encoded protein is CASSSDGNGEKLFF. Combining the CDR3 with reference TRBV5-1 and TRBJ1-4 gives the whole variable domain KAGVTQTPRYLIKTRGQQVTLSCSPISGHRSVSWYQQTPGQGLQFLFEYFSETQRNKGNFPGRFSGRQFSNSRSEMNVSTLELGDSALYLCASSSDGNGEKLFFGSGTQLSVL.

V is TRBV19 and J is TRBJ1-3, with 8 bases fitting TRBD1. V lost 6 bases to trimming and J lost 4 bases; unmatched junction nucleotides: 8. The CDR3 loop spans 15 amino acids. Germline V gene sequence: CDR1 LNHDA, CDR2 SQIVND (reference sequence). CDR3 sequence (DNA): TGTGCCAGTAGCCCGGACAGGGTGAACGGAAACACCATATATTTT. Its protein product is CASSPDRVNGNTIYF.

The chain employs TRBV19 and TRBJ2-2; D remains ambiguous. V was pared by 2 bases and J by 6 bases, with 13 bases between. CDR1 is LNHDA, CDR2 SQIVND, per germline (reference sequence). This CDR3 has 15 amino acids. The CDR3 region is CASSISRFGPGELFF. CDR3 nucleotide sequence: TGTGCCAGTAGTATATCCAGATTTGGGCCCGGGGAGCTGTTTTTT.